This T cell receptor (beta chain) was identified in a study of T-cell reconstitution after alpha-beta-depleted transplantation in children (TCRdb year 2016). Looking at the study overall: Using TCR repertoire profiling, the study quantitatively followed how T-cell immune reconstitution unfolded in children after TCRalphabeta/CD19-depleted allogeneic hematopoietic cell transplantation.

In light of the paper, this sample's treatment or condition label describes: allogeneic hematopoietic cell transplantation with graft depleted of TCRalphabeta T cells and CD19 B cells. The transplant recipients were children given TCRalphabeta/CD19-depleted allogeneic hematopoietic cell grafts. Spanning cysteine to phenylalanine, the CDR3 consists of 12 amino acids. Of all the DNA, just the CDR3 is kept, 36 bases in frame from base 1. As encoded in the germline V gene, CDR1 is SGHAT while CDR2 is FQNNGV. Between the V and J ends, shortened by 4 bases and 13 bases respectively, the junction contains 14 bases. This clonotype was picked up many times. The antigen this receptor binds is unknown. Base qualities are not provided; no much larger clone lies one nucleotide away. Summary of the overall study and its limitations: In some patients, the high TCRbeta diversity seen at day 60 was put down to recipient T cells and intrathymic progenitors that had survived conditioning. The apparently early recovery of alphabetaT-cell counts about two months after transplant reportedly depended on only several hundred rapidly expanded clones that came from non-depleted graft cells. Over the following months the frequencies of hyperexpanded clones went down, and after one year T-cell counts and TCRbeta diversity were mostly credited to newly produced T cells.

Preparation of the library involved PCR. TCRdb names Illumina HiSeq 2500 as the instrument used. Molecular barcoding was employed in the preparation of TCR libraries, with unique molecular identifiers being used to normalize TCRbeta repertoire quantification. In-frame beta chains were kept once TCRdb had trimmed the public reads at Q25 with fastp and called clones with MiXCR. Every entry covers one CDR3 protein and lists the most common genes and DNA from its rows. This sample lists under 70,000 distinct CDR3 sequences; roughly 10% were detected once. The ten most abundant clones make up roughly 13% of the sample.

Sample: PBMCs, taken before TCRalphabeta/CD19-depleted stem cell transplant. The TCR originated in a boy aged 5-17 years with acute myeloid leukemia, due to receive a stem cell transplant. The chain links TRBV11-2 with TRBJ1-3, with TRBD1 perhaps the D gene, on 6 matching bases. The CDR3 region reads CASSYGGPGIYF. The sequenced DNA: TGTGCCAGCAGCTACGGGGGCCCCGGGATATATTTT.